This TCR beta chain was sequenced in a study of spatial heterogeneity in lung cancer. For the study at large: For the average unique TCR and UMI combination, more than nine occurrences appeared in raw reads.

Time point meaning: sample taken at primary tumor resection. No cell sorting; template was whole RNA from tumor, lung tissue or PBMC. This clonotype was counted many times. TCRdb redid the calling of the 5' RACE reads with MiXCR, one entry per CDR3 protein. This sample has about 23,000 distinct CDR3 sequences, with 4.7% found just once. The material sequenced was PBMCs, taken at surgery. The sequence was obtained from a male donor with early-stage non-small cell lung cancer.

CDR3 sequence reads: CATSEGTSGGQETQYF. The CDR3 DNA reads TGTGCCACCAGTGAGGGGACTAGCGGGGGGCAAGAGACCCAGTACTTC. The chain couples TRBV24-1 to TRBJ2-5; 15 bases are a match to TRBD2. The CDR3 contains 16 residues. In germline, CDR1 is KGHDR, CDR2 SFDVKD. V gave up 4 bases and J gave up 2 bases; unmatched junction bases: 1.